This section outlines one T cell receptor (beta chain) sequence together with its context. The data belong to a study of T-cell reconstitution after alpha-beta-depleted transplantation in children. Molecular barcoding with unique molecular identifiers was used for the TCRbeta library. A single record per CDR3 protein comes from TCRdb applying MiXCR to the PCR reads. The table records about 610,000 distinct CDR3 sequences, about 10% of them present only once. J lost 0 bases, V lost 4 bases, and 3 bases had no gene match. The CDR3 is 16 residues long. Germline CDR1 MDHEN, CDR2 SYDVKM. This receptor was taken from a human donor who donated a stem cell graft to a child with acute myeloid leukemia. The source material was PBMCs from the stem cell graft donor, sampled from the stem cell graft. The chain couples TRBV28 to TRBJ1-1, with 12 bases aligning to TRBD1. CDR3 protein: CASSWDRGRMNTEAFF. The CDR3 DNA is TGTGCCAGCAGTTGGGACAGGGGGCGCATGAACACTGAAGCTTTCTTT. The complete variable domain, with remaining parts taken from reference TRBV28 and TRBJ1-1, reads DVKVTQSSRYLVKRTGEKVFLECVQDMDHENMFWYRQDPGLGLRLIYFSYDVKMKEKGDIPEGYSVSREKKERFSLILESASTNQTSMYLCASSWDRGRMNTEAFFGQGTRLTVV.